The clone carrying this T cell receptor (beta chain) was seen ten or more times. Germline V gene lookup returns CDR1 LGHNA and CDR2 YSLEER. V gave up 0 bases and J gave up 4 bases, with 9 bases separating them. CDR3 length: 14 amino acids. A single record per CDR3 protein comes from TCRdb applying MiXCR to the 5' RACE reads. This table has 150,000 to 200,000 distinct CDR3 sequences, roughly 11% appearing once. This sample was included in a study of CD8 T cells in ankylosing spondylitis. Sequences were obtained from blood, either unsorted or a sorted T cell fraction (not recorded which). The chain has TRBV4-3 and TRBJ1-2; no firm D call. The clonotype comes from a male donor with ankylosing spondylitis or in good health (not recorded which). The CDR3 here is CASSQDRASYGYTF. The CDR3 DNA is TGCGCCAGCAGCCAAGACCGGGCCTCCTATGGCTACACCTTC.